A single T cell receptor beta chain is shown here with its context. Repertoires were generated with immunoSEQ multiplex PCR, while TCRdb's copy carries only in-frame clones and drops some. Here the sample spans about 270,000 clones, 70% to 85% being singletons. This sample was taken from a study of blood T cell repertoires in COVID-19. CDR1 is MNHEY and CDR2 is SVGAGI in the germline V gene. The CDR3 is made up of 14 amino acids. V gave up 6 bases and J gave up 4 bases; unmatched junction bases: 8. The chain combines TRBV6-5 with TRBJ1-2; TRBD1 agrees at 7 bases. Sequencing was done on a sample of peripheral blood. The sequence was obtained from a human donor with COVID-19, enrolled during active disease. The donor label of this sample is uncertain. The CDR3 DNA reads TGTGCCAGCAGAGCTGACAGGGACTTCTATGGCTACACCTTC. It codes for CASRADRDFYGYTF.